This TCR beta chain derives from a study of control samples from healthy donors and cancer patients (dated by TCRdb to 2018 to 2021). Looking up the germline V gene yields CDR1 ENHRY and CDR2 SYGVKD. Relative to germline, V is 4 bases shorter and J is 6 bases shorter, with 15 bases between their ends. Inclusive of the bounding cysteine and phenylalanine, the CDR3 is 15 residues long. Left in the record is the CDR3 DNA by itself, 45 bases read in frame from the first base. Preparation of the library involved the immunoSEQ multiplex PCR assay. This is the immuneACCESS table as TCRdb keeps it, with only in-frame sequences that have V and J called. A part of the clones is gone; compared with another copy, unresolved V genes explain less than half, and the rest is unexplained. This sample has 80,000 or so clones in its table, and roughly nine tenths of those were observed once. The leading ten clones occupy 15% to 20% of the sample.

For this clone: Its recognized antigen is unknown. Base-call qualities are not available, and no considerably larger clone is one nucleotide away.

Here the chain combines TRBV10-3 and TRBJ1-4; the D gene is unclear. This clonotype was sampled from a man aged 50 to 59 in good health. The sample was blood. The CDR3 is CAISARGGLDEKLFF. The base sequence is TGTGCCATCAGTGCCCGTGGAGGTTTGGATGAAAAACTGTTTTTT.